The 16 T cell receptor beta chains presented below share a single source sample, sequenced in a study of vaccination and CD4 T cells after COVID-19. Regarding treatment: roughly ten-day PBMC culture with coronavirus spike peptide pools or control peptides (ViraFEST assay). The assay that was used to sequence DNA from cultured CD4+ T cells was the Oncomine TCR Beta short-read assay. One entry per CDR3 protein, called by TCRdb with MiXCR from the PCR reads. Altogether approximately 4,600 distinct CDR3 sequences are present, about 40% being singletons, with the ten largest covering 40% to 45%. For these receptors, no antigen is known. The sample taken for sequencing was CD4+ T cells from blood, cultured in vitro. The receptor set was obtained from a human donor who had recovered from COVID-19.

The rearrangement joins TRBV27 to TRBJ2-7; 7 bases line up with TRBD2. From germline, CDR1 is MNHEY and CDR2 SMNVEV (reference sequence). Losses at the gene ends were 6 bases for V and 7 bases for J; bases not matched to a gene: 12. The CDR3 is made up of 14 amino acids. The CDR3 coding sequence is TGTGCCAGCAGGTCGACCGGGGAGGGTGGGGAGCAGTACTTC. This codes for CASRSTGEGGEQYF.

The V gene is TRBV6-2 or TRBV6-3, the J gene TRBJ2-4; D call uncertain. This CDR3 comprises 16 residues. Germline V CDR1 and CDR2: MNHEY, SVGEGT. Trimming took off 8 bases at V and 0 bases at J, with 17 bases between the two ends. In DNA form, the CDR3 reads TGTGCCAGCGGCAAGTTAGGTACATTAGCCAAAAACATTCAGTACTTC. It yields the protein CASGKLGTLAKNIQYF.

A single count supports this clonotype. This CDR3 is CASSLLGQGGTGELFF. Here the CDR3 DNA reads TGTGCCAGCAGTTTACTGGGACAGGGCGGCACCGGGGAGCTGTTTTTT. The chain has TRBV27 and TRBJ2-2; 9 bases are a match to TRBD1. J gave up 4 bases and V 2 bases, and 5 bases lay outside the gene matches. The CDR3 spans 16 residues. Germline V gives CDR1 MNHEY, CDR2 SMNVEV (reference sequence).

This clonotype was counted a few times. The chain is built from TRBV27 and TRBJ1-1; D might be TRBD1 (6 bases). CDR3 size: 14 residues. The germline gives CDR1 MNHEY, CDR2 SMNVEV (reference sequence). Trimming removed 3 bases from V and 4 bases from J, with 12 bases in between. The CDR3 DNA follows: TGTGCCAGCAGTTTCTTCGGGGGCGGCACTGAAGCTTTCTTT. Its translation is CASSFFGGGTEAFF.

This chain links TRBV11-2 with TRBJ2-1; unclear D gene. The CDR3 spans 15 residues. Trimming stripped 2 bases from V and 0 bases from J, with 8 bases between. The V gene's germline CDR1 is SGHAT and CDR2 FQNNGV. The CDR3 nucleotides read TGTGCCAGCAGCTTATTGGCGGCCTCCTACAATGAGCAGTTCTTC. It encodes CASSLLAASYNEQFF.

The chain is built from TRBV7-9 and TRBJ1-2, with 7 bases identical to TRBD1. The V and J ends lost 2 bases and 0 bases, in that order; junction bases with no gene match: 6. Germline CDR1 and CDR2: SEHNR and FQNEAQ (reference sequence). The CDR3 totals 16 residues. The CDR3 is CASSLPKTGTNYGYTF. Written as DNA, the CDR3 is TGTGCCAGCAGCTTACCCAAGACAGGGACTAACTATGGCTACACCTTC. Together with reference TRBV7-9 and TRBJ1-2, the CDR3 gives the full variable domain: DTGVSQNPRHKITKRGQNVTFRCDPISEHNRLYWYRQTLGQGPEFLTYFQNEAQLEKSRLLSDRFSAERPKGSFSTLEIQRTEQGDSAMYLCASSLPKTGTNYGYTFGSGTRLTVV.

The chain couples TRBV20-1 to TRBJ2-7; D is unresolved. V was trimmed by 3 bases and J by 0 bases, leaving 9 bases between them. The length of the CDR3 is 13 residues. CDR1 and CDR2 from the germline V gene are DFQATT and SNEGSKA (reference sequence). The CDR3 is CSASGSSSYEQYF. Here the CDR3 DNA reads TGCAGTGCTAGTGGTTCGAGCTCCTACGAGCAGTACTTC.

V and J are TRBV19 and TRBJ1-2; 7 bases map to TRBD1. Trimming removed 3 bases from V and 9 bases from J; junction bases left unmatched: 7. Looked up from germline, CDR1 is LNHDA and CDR2 is SQIVND (reference sequence). The CDR3 has 13 amino acids. The CDR3 region is CASSIGTVPSYTF. In DNA, the CDR3 is TGTGCCAGTAGTATCGGGACAGTCCCTAGCTACACCTTC.

Only a few counts were recorded for this clonotype. V is TRBV7-2 and J is TRBJ2-1; the match to TRBD1 covers 8 bases. From germline, CDR1 is SGHTA and CDR2 FQGNSA. This CDR3 region has 15 residues. V lost 5 bases, J lost 3 bases, and 6 bases stayed unmatched. CDR3 sequence reads: CASSRYGTGYNEQFF. CDR3 in DNA: TGTGCCAGCAGCCGCTATGGGACAGGCTACAATGAGCAGTTCTTC.

The chain links TRBV6-1 to TRBJ2-3, with TRBD1 identical over 7 bases. Germline V gene sequence: CDR1 MNHNS, CDR2 SASEGT. J lost 1 base, V lost 4 bases, and 5 bases had no gene match. CDR3 length: 15 amino acids. The CDR3 nucleotides are TGTGCCAGCAGTGGACAGGGAGTCGGCACAGATACGCAGTATTTT. The encoded protein is CASSGQGVGTDTQYF.

This clonotype was detected only a few times. The V call is TRBV20-1, the J call TRBJ2-3; 7 bases agree with TRBD2. CDR1 is DFQATT and CDR2 is SNEGSKA in the germline V gene (reference sequence). The V segment lost 4 bases and the J segment 1 base; nucleotides outside the gene matches: 11. The CDR3 covers 16 residues. The CDR3 DNA is TGCAGTGCTACGAATAGGCGGGAGATTGGCACAGATACGCAGTATTTT. It is translated as CSATNRREIGTDTQYF.

This chain joins TRBV5-4 and TRBJ2-5; 11 bases match TRBD2. The trim removed 4 bases at V and 4 bases at J, leaving 9 bases unmatched. CDR3 length equals 16 residues. Looked up from germline, CDR1 is SGHNT and CDR2 is YYREEE (reference sequence). The CDR3 reads CASSSTSGGSGETQYF. CDR3 DNA sequence: TGTGCCAGCAGCAGCACTAGCGGGGGCTCGGGAGAGACCCAGTACTTC.

The count of this clonotype is one. The chain is built from TRBV20-1 and TRBJ2-1; 7 bases align to TRBD2. Germline loops: CDR1 DFQATT, CDR2 SNEGSKA (reference sequence). The CDR3 totals 15 residues. V trimming: 6 bases; J trimming: 5 bases; junction bases outside the gene matches: 13. CDR3: CSAYDPSGQHNEQFF. The CDR3 coding sequence is TGCAGTGCCTACGACCCTAGCGGTCAACACAATGAGCAGTTCTTC.

The chain joins TRBV30 to TRBJ1-1; 11 bases are a match to TRBD1. The CDR3 runs 13 residues. Germline V CDR1 and CDR2: GTSNPN, SVGIG (reference sequence). V was pared by 2 bases and J by 8 bases, with 4 bases of the junction left unmatched. The DNA of the CDR3 is TGTGCCTGGAGTTGGACAGGGGGCACCGAAGCTTTCTTT. Translated: CAWSWTGGTEAFF.

There are a few counts of this clonotype. This sequence joins TRBV2 and TRBJ1-1; D is possibly TRBD1 (5 bases). Germline assignment: CDR1 SNHLY and CDR2 FYNNEI. Trimming shortened V by 7 bases and J by 2 bases, and 17 bases separated the two germline ends. This CDR3 has 15 residues. The CDR3 coding sequence is TGTGCCAGCAAGGGGCCAAACAGTTTCAACACTGAAGCTTTCTTT. Translating gives CASKGPNSFNTEAFF. Using reference TRBV2 and TRBJ1-1 for the parts outside the CDR3, the full variable domain is EPEVTQTPSHQVTQMGQEVILRCVPISNHLYFYWYRQILGQKVEFLVSFYNNEISEKSEIFDDQFSVERPDGSNFTLKIRSTKLEDSAMYFCASKGPNSFNTEAFFGQGTRLTVV.

The rearrangement links TRBV30 to TRBJ2-5; 11 bases align to TRBD1. The germline CDR1 and CDR2 sequences are GTSNPN and SVGIG (reference sequence). V shed 7 bases, J shed 12 bases, and the junction held 10 bases outside the gene matches. The CDR3 extends over 12 amino acids. The CDR3 protein is CASPRDRGGKYF. The CDR3 nucleotides are TGTGCCTCGCCAAGGGACAGGGGGGGAAAGTACTTC. Full variable domain (outside the CDR3, taken from reference TRBV30 and TRBJ2-5): SQTIHQWPATLVQPVGSPLSLECTVEGTSNPNLYWYRQAAGRGLQLLFYSVGIGQISSEVPQNLSASRPQDRQFILSSKKLLLSDSGFYLCASPRDRGGKYFGPGTRLLVL.